The source of this TCR beta chain is a study of identical twins (dated by TCRdb to 2016 to 2018). Describing the broader study: To test whether fetal clonotypes persist, the study used deep sequencing on TCR alpha and beta repertoires from monozygotic twins, unrelated adults of various ages, and cord blood. To rule out contamination, replicate twin experiments were performed at different times with different library preparation protocols. General findings and caveats noted by the study authors: Abundant cord blood beta clonotypes carried fewer insertions; young adult naive repertoires showed a weaker similar trend, while memory repertoires showed none. In beta out-of-frame sequences, excess twin sharing was weaker, because having fewer shared sequences lowered the signal-to-noise ratio. Compared with coincidental sharing between unrelated individuals, out-of-frame TCR alpha sequences shared between twins had an excess of sequences with low generation probability. Zero-insertion analyses could be partly confounded by invariant T cells such as MAIT and iNKT, though diverse VJ usage argued against such confounding for most clonotypes. In monozygotic twins, out-of-frame TCR alpha sharing was systematically underestimated by recombination models, although the models agreed with sharing between unrelated individuals. Because the same donors could not be followed over many years, the conclusions depended on cross-sectional statistical analysis.

The library was built by means of 5' RACE. Sequencing instrument: Illumina HiSeq 2000. Template switching added a universal primer binding site, and the final cDNA carried a unique molecular identifier that allowed TCR cDNA molecules to be counted accurately. Specific primers in the conserved constant-segment region were used to synthesize first-strand cDNA for the TCR alpha and beta chains. Each cDNA library was double barcoded, with a SMART-Mk sample barcode plus Illumina barcodes, to control for contamination. Two successive PCR steps introduced TruSeq adapter sequences along with Illumina sample barcodes. Sequencing of the TCR alpha and beta cDNA libraries was done on the Illumina HiSeq platform using custom primers. Regarding the original processing steps: Unique molecular identifiers were extracted from raw reads with MiGEC, and CDR3 positions were determined with MiXCR. For each individual, recombination models were inferred using an EM algorithm with the repgenHMM and IGoR tools. The analysis of shared clonotypes was done with the tcR package in R, with sharing normalized by the product of cloneset sizes. To study raw recombination free of thymic and clonal selection effects, out-of-frame nonproductive sequences were analyzed. TCRdb reran the public reads through fastp at Q25 and MiXCR, keeping productive beta chains. Duplicate CDR3 protein sequences are folded into a single record with the most common DNA and genes. None of the V and J calls come from the authors' own analysis; TCRdb made them. The sample profile shows around 1.7 million distinct CDR3 sequences; about 31% of them were found once. The ten largest make up 0.25% to 0.3% of the sample.

All donors were healthy Caucasians. The germline V gene supplies CDR1 SGHTA and CDR2 FQGNSA. From the cysteine up to the phenylalanine, the CDR3 has a length of 16 residues. The retained sequence is limited to the CDR3, 48 bases, with the frame set at the first base. The V and J ends are trimmed by 1 base and 6 bases, leaving 16 bases between them. This clonotype appeared a single time. The antigen this receptor binds is unknown. It has no much larger one-base neighbor in the sample; base qualities were not kept. The clonotype originates from a newborn girl in good health. The V and J segments used are TRBV7-2 and TRBJ2-1, and TRBD2 may be the D gene, going by 5 matching bases. Input material: cord blood. The DNA is TGTGCCAGCAGCTTAGTGGGCGGGCTATTCGGCAATGAGCAGTTCTTC. This gives the protein CASSLVGGLFGNEQFF.